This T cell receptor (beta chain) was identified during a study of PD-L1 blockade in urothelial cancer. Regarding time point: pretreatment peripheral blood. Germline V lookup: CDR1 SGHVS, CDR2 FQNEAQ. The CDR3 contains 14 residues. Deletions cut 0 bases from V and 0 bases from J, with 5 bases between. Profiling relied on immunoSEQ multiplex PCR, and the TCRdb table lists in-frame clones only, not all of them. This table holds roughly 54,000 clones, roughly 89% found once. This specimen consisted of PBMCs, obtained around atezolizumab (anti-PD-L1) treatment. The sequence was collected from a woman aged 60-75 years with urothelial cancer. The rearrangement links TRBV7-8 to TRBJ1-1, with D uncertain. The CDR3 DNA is TGTGCCAGCAGCTTAGCAGCCCTGAACACTGAAGCTTTCTTT. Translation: CASSLAALNTEAFF.